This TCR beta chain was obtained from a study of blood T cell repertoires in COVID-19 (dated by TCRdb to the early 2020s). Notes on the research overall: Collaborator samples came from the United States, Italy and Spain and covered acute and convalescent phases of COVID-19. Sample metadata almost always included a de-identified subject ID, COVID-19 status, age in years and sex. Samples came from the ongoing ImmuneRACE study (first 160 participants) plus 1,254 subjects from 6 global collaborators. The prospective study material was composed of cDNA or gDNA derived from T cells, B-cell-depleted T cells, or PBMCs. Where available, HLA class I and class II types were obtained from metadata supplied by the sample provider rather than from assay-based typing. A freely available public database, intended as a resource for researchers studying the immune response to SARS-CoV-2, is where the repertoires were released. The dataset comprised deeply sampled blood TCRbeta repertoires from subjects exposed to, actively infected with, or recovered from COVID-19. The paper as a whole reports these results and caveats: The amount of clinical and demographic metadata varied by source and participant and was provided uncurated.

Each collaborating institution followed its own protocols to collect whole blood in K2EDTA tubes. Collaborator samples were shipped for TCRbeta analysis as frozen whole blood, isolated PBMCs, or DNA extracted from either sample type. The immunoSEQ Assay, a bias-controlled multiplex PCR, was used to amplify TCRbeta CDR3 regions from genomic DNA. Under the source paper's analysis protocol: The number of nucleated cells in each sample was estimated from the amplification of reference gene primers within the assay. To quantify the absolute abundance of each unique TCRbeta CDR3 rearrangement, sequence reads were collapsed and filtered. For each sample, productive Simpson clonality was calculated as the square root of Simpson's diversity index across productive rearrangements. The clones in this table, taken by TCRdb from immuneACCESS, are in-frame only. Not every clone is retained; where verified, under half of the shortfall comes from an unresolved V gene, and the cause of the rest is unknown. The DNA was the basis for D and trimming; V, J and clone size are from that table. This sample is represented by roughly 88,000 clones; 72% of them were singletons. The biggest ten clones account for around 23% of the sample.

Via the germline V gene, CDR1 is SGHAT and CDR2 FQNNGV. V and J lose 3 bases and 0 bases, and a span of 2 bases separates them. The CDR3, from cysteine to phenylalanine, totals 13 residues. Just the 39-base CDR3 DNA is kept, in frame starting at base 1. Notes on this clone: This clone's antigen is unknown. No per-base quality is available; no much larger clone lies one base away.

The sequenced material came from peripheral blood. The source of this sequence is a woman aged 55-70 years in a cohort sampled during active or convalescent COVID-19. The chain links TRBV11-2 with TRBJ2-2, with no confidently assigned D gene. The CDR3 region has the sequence CASSFTNTGELFF. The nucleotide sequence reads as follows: TGTGCCAGCAGCTTCACGAACACCGGGGAGCTGTTTTTT.